This section outlines one T cell receptor beta chain sequence together with its context. Its antigen remains unknown. The source of the blood RNA was unsorted whole blood, and germline DNA was extracted as well. The collection of roughly 3.9 milliliters of peripheral blood preceded surgery. Researchers generated TCR beta cDNA from roughly 510 ng of total RNA, relying on a constant-region primer. Three nested multiplex PCR rounds, a slightly modified ARM-PCR, produced the libraries for TCR beta. A C-beta reverse primer was combined with TRBV1-TRBV30 forward primers in the first two PCR rounds, and each round had 10 cycles. TCRdb analysed the multiplex PCR reads with MiXCR anew, one entry per CDR3 protein. The sample includes a few hundred thousand distinct CDR3 sequences, approximately 54% of them seen just once. This record belongs to a study of tumor-infiltrating lymphocytes in primary liver carcinoma. As for the study in general: All patients had surgically resected primary liver carcinoma. General study findings and limits: It was tumor-adjacent and tumor-blood pairs that overlapped less than tumor region pairs did.

CDR3 length equals 13 residues. Trimming cost V 6 bases and J 11 bases; bases outside gene matches: 10. Germline lookup yields CDR1 MDHEN and CDR2 SYDVKM. This rearrangement joins TRBV28 to TRBJ1-5; 7 bases map to TRBD1. Sequencing was performed on peripheral blood. The receptor was derived from a woman aged 25 to 39 with primary liver carcinoma and hepatitis B virus infection. CDR3 loop: CASSTQDGQAQHF. CDR3 sequence (DNA): TGTGCCAGCAGCACACAGGACGGACAGGCCCAGCATTTT.